This T cell receptor (beta chain) was profiled in a study of T-cell memory formation after mild COVID-19 (dated by TCRdb to about 2021). The study in broad terms: TCR sequence clusters from the two donors were largely donor specific. In a couple of donors, T-cell clones that expanded and contracted after mild COVID-19 were tracked by sequencing TCRalpha and TCRbeta repertoires over time. The cohort was made up of two young adult volunteers, one female and one male, who were previously healthy.

PBMCs were isolated by Ficoll-Paque density gradient centrifugation. For sequencing, an Illumina NovaSeq 6000 was employed. cDNA libraries for TCRalpha and TCRbeta were prepared by 5'RACE using constant-segment primers, with sample barcodes and unique molecular identifiers added. RNA was extracted from every sample with Trizol reagent. Libraries were amplified in two PCR steps, with a second sample barcode and Illumina TruSeq adapters added in the second step. Libraries were sequenced on an Illumina NovaSeq with 2 x 150 bp paired-end reads. Per the original workflow: The reads were demultiplexed and collapsed into UMI-guided consensus sequences using migec v1.2.7. Using mixcr v2.1.11, the UMI consensuses were aligned to TRA and TRB V and J templates and assembled into clonotypes. Clonotypes were classified as expanded or contracted when called significant by both edgeR and NoisET, with noise models trained on biological replicates. For edgeR calls, the cutoffs were a false discovery rate-adjusted p below 0.01 and a log2 fold-change threshold of 1. PCA with hierarchical clustering of max-normalized trajectories of the 1000 most abundant clonotypes was used as exploratory dynamics analysis. The CD4 or CD8 phenotype of responding clones was assigned using the separately sequenced CD4+ and CD8+ repertoires. TCRdb handled the public reads itself, with Q25 trimming in fastp and clone calling in MiXCR, and kept productive beta chains. CDR3 protein duplicates are merged, each entry listing the most common genes and DNA. TCRdb, not the original authors, processed these V and J calls. This sample has approximately 490,000 distinct CDR3 sequences in its table, and roughly 22% of those were observed once. The ten largest clonotypes hold roughly an eighth of the sample.

Looking up the germline V gene yields CDR1 SGHDT and CDR2 YYEEEE. Taken from cysteine to phenylalanine, the CDR3 has 15 residues. The only DNA kept is the CDR3, 45 bases in frame from the first base. V has 4 bases trimmed and J has 2 bases trimmed; junction bases matching no gene number 5. This clonotype was seen a handful of times. It lacks a known antigen. Qualities for individual bases were not recorded, and no much larger clone is one base off. Findings and caveats that apply to the study as a whole: Contracting CD4+ clones appeared mostly in the CM and EM memory subsets, whereas CD8+ clones were enriched in EMRA. SARS-CoV-2 specificity was not confirmed for the second-wave clones peaking on day 37. The study covered only two mild cases, and larger cohorts including severe cases with pre-infection samples were considered necessary. Clones contracting from day 15 to 85 had balanced CD4/CD8 phenotypes, while a second wave expanding from day 15 to 37 was biased towards CD4+. Some responding clones were detected in pre-infection memory, suggesting pre-existing cross-reactive memory T cells joined the SARS-CoV-2 response.

This sequence was found in an adult woman who had mild COVID-19 (a few samples of this study predate the infection). The sample titles of this study are shuffled in the database, so cell type and time point are left out; the donor was told from shared clones. The chain is assembled from TRBV5-6 and TRBJ2-7, and 11 junction bases match TRBD2. The sequenced material came from PBMCs or a T cell subset sorted from them (not recorded which). The CDR3 amino acid sequence is: CASSPSGLAAYEQYF. DNA sequence: TGTGCCAGCAGCCCTTCGGGACTAGCGGCCTACGAGCAGTACTTC.